The following is a T cell receptor (beta chain) sequence with its context. Trimming shortened V by 4 bases and J by 1 base, and 15 bases separated the two germline ends. The CDR3 length is 15 residues. From germline, CDR1 is SGHNT and CDR2 YYREEE (reference sequence). The source of the sample is a study of blood T cell repertoires in COVID-19. The assay was immunoSEQ multiplex PCR, and TCRdb's table has in-frame clones only and misses some. The profile shows roughly 140,000 clones, 75% to 90% of them singletons. Specimen: PBMCs or T cells enriched from blood (not recorded which). V is TRBV5-4 and J is TRBJ2-7; possible D gene TRBD1, 7 bases. The receptor comes from a man aged 50-59 years in a cohort exposed to, infected with or recovered from COVID-19 (not recorded which). The chain's CDR3 is CASSPAGGQSYEQYF. The CDR3 DNA is TGTGCCAGCAGCCCGGCCGGGGGACAGTCCTACGAGCAGTACTTC.